This T cell receptor beta chain is from a study of beta chain features in type 1 diabetes. This CDR3 spans 17 amino acids. Trimming cost V 2 bases and J 3 bases; bases outside gene matches: 9. Germline CDR1 and CDR2: SGDLS and YYNGEE. The whole isolated RNA underwent reverse transcription, so sequencing captured expressed TCRB transcripts. Regulatory, naive and central memory T cell samples averaged approximately 3.9 million reads. Only in-frame clones appear in the TCRdb table, and some are missing; sequencing was by immunoSEQ multiplex PCR. Of under 800,000 clones in the sample, around 16% were seen once. Study-wide results and caveats: The naive, central memory and Treg TCRB repertoires showed an apparent similarity that was greater among patients than among healthy donors. Patients with type 1 diabetes carried fewer insertions and had more deletions at their VDJ junctions. A definitive answer on HLA type influencing TCRB rearrangement was not reached here.

A note on this clone: Its antigen is as yet unknown.

What was sequenced was naive CD4+ T cells from blood. This clonotype originated in a man between 18 and 29 years old in good health. This chain uses TRBV9 with TRBJ2-2; 8 positions agree with TRBD2. In DNA, the CDR3 is TGTGCCAGCAGCGTCCATTCTAGCGGGCCTTACACCGGGGAGCTGTTTTTT. Translated, it gives CASSVHSSGPYTGELFF.